Sequencing of this T cell receptor (beta chain) was carried out in a study of T cells in Graves' hyperthyroidism and ophthalmopathy. Looked up from germline, CDR1 is DFQATT and CDR2 is SNEGSKA (reference sequence). J gave up 10 bases and V 6 bases, and 7 bases lay outside the gene matches. This CDR3 contains 13 residues. RNA transcripts provided the source from which TCR beta CDR3 regions were amplified. The primer set for the first-round RT-PCR of the TCR CDR3 was HTBI. TCRdb fed the multiplex PCR reads into MiXCR, producing one record per CDR3 protein. The data show about 380,000 distinct CDR3 sequences, about 18% seen once.

The source is a man between 18 and 35 years old with Graves' ophthalmopathy. Sequencing used blood. V usage is TRBV20-1 and J usage is TRBJ2-1, with 12 bases matching TRBD2. In nucleotides, the CDR3 is TGCAGTGCCCGACTAGCGGGGGTTGTCGAGCAGTTCTTC. Its protein product is CSARLAGVVEQFF.